This TCR beta chain was captured by sequencing in a study of cytotoxic CD8 clonotypes in ibrutinib-treated CLL (dated by TCRdb to the early 2020s). Describing the broader study: The cohort was composed of 11 relapsed/refractory and around 14 treatment-naive patients; IGHV unmutated status was identified in 17 patients. Partial responses were observed in some 24 patients and complete responses in 2; after a median follow-up of around 64 months, remission was maintained in roughly 15 patients and progression was observed in around twelve. Response samples were obtained after a median of roughly 13 months of treatment, with a range of roughly 6 to 36 months. On average, each sample had approximately 250,000 productive templates and under 95,000 productive rearrangements. Of the roughly 90 people in the trial, approximately 26 had longitudinal samples available. Cryopreserved peripheral blood mononuclear cells were obtained prior to treatment, at the time of response, and at either disease progression or sustained remission. Patients were still on ibrutinib when every remission and progressive disease sample was collected. Broader findings and caveats from the paper: Lymph node repertoires were not examined, and the timing of sampling was not matched between patients in sustained remission and those whose disease progressed. An increase in clonality was observed at ibrutinib response, with clonality remaining stable during sustained remission and falling back toward baseline at progression. Baseline clonality was found to be higher than that of age-matched healthy donors and was strongly correlated with circulating CD8+ T-cell counts. Public clonotypes were found to be uncommon and were observed to contract or remain stable during treatment; the increase in clonality was shown to reflect expansion of private clonotypes at ibrutinib response.

V is cut by 2 bases and J by 5 bases, and the space between the germline ends is 10 bases. The CDR3 runs 13 amino acids, cysteine and phenylalanine included. Only the CDR3 part of the read is kept: 39 bases, read in frame from the first base. Looking up the germline V gene yields CDR1 SGHRS and CDR2 YFSETQ. The label giving this sample's time point can be read as: progressive disease on ibrutinib. Around 2 micrograms of genomic DNA were extracted from cryopreserved PBMCs for TCR beta library preparation. Longitudinal blood samples from CLL patients on ibrutinib monotherapy underwent high-throughput TCR beta sequencing. The patients took part in an open-label, single-center phase 2 trial of ibrutinib monotherapy. On a MiSeq, deep resolution sequencing aimed for a depth between 1 in 1 million and 1 in 200,000 T cells, with each clonotype covered about 9.9x on average. TCR beta libraries were generated with the immunoSEQ hsTCRB Kit. The study's own analysis went as follows. Data were analyzed with ImmunoSEQ Data Assistant and ImmunoSEQ Analyzer, with V, D and J genes assigned per IMGT definitions. Clonality, which ranges from 0 to 1, was calculated as one minus the normalized Shannon entropy of productive rearrangement frequencies. Only overrepresented clonotypes making up at least 0.05% of the repertoire of each patient were included in the public clonotype analysis. Repertoires from 10 to 15 age-matched healthy donors in immuneACCESS were used as clonality controls. Here the immuneACCESS table is served through TCRdb, limited to in-frame sequences with V and J called. Missing clones are a known gap in these copies; in checked studies unresolved V genes cover under half, and the rest lacks a known reason. For V, J and clone size, that table is used; D and trimming come from the DNA. For this sample the table gives about 39,000 clones, of which 68% were detected only once. The ten largest clones add up to roughly 6.9% of the sample.

About this clone: Its binding antigen is unknown. Qualities for individual bases were not recorded, and no much larger clone is one base off.

The TCR was taken from a human donor with chronic lymphocytic leukemia. Source: PBMCs, taken at disease progression, from a patient treated with ibrutinib. The V gene is TRBV5-1 and the J gene is TRBJ2-5, with TRBD2 perhaps the D gene, on 5 matching bases. The CDR3 sequence is CASSFREGETQYF. The DNA sequence is given as TGCGCCAGCAGCTTCCGGGAAGGGGAGACCCAGTACTTC. Where the CDR3 stops, the reference TRBV5-1 and TRBJ2-5 genes take over; the full variable domain is KAGVTQTPRYLIKTRGQQVTLSCSPISGHRSVSWYQQTPGQGLQFLFEYFSETQRNKGNFPGRFSGRQFSNSRSEMNVSTLELGDSALYLCASSFREGETQYFGPGTRLLVL.